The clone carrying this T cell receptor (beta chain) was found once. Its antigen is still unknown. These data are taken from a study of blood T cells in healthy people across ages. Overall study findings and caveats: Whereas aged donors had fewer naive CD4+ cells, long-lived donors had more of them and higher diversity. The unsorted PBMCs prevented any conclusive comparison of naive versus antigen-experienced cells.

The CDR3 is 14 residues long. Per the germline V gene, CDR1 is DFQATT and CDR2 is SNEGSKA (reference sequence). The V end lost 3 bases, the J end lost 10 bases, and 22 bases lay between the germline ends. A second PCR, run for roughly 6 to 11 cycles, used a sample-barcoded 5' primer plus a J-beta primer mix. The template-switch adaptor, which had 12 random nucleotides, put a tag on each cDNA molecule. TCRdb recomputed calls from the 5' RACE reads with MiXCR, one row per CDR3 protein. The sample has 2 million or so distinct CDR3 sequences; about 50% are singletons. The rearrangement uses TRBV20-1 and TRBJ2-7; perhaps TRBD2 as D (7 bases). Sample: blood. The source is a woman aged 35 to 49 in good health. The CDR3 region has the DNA TGCAGTGCTAGTCCGGGGGGCCTCCCTAGGAACCAGTACTTC. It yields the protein CSASPGGLPRNQYF.